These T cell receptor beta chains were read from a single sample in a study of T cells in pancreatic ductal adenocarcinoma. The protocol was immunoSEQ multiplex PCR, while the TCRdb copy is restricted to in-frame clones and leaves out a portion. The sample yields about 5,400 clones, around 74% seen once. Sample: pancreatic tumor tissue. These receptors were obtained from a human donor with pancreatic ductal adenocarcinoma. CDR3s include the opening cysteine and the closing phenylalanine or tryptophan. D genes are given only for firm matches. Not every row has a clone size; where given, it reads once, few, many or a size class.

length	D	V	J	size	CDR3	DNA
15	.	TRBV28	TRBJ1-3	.	CASSLIPNSGNTIYF	TGTGCCAGCAGTTTAATACCTAACTCTGGAAACACCATATATTTT
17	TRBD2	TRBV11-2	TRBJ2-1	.	CASSLGWSSGSYNEQFF	TGTGCCAGCAGCTTAGGGTGGAGTAGCGGGTCTTACAATGAGCAGTTCTTC
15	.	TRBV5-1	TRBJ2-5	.	CASSLNSIGGETQYF	TGCGCCAGCAGTCTAAACTCGATTGGGGGCGAGACCCAGTACTTC
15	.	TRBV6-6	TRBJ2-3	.	CASSSTRTNTDTQYF	TGTGCCAGCAGCTCAACTAGGACTAACACAGATACGCAGTATTTT
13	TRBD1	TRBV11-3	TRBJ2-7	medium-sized	CASSLAPDREQYF	TGTGCCAGCAGCTTAGCCCCGGACAGGGAGCAGTACTTC
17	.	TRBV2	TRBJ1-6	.	CASSGPGGTRGDSPLHF	TGTGCCAGCAGTGGTCCCGGAGGGACCCGGGGAGATTCACCCCTCCACTTT
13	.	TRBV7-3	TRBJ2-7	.	CASSFDRSGEQYF	TGTGCCAGCAGCTTTGACAGGTCAGGCGAGCAGTACTTC
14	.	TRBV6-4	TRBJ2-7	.	CASSDVQVEGEQYF	TGTGCCAGCAGTGACGTACAGGTAGAAGGCGAGCAGTACTTC
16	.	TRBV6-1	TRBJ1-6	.	CASSEGGVQNNSPLHF	TGTGCCAGCAGTGAGGGGGGAGTGCAGAATAATTCACCCCTCCACTTT
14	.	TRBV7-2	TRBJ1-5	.	CASSFGQSNQPQHF	TGTGCCAGCAGCTTTGGACAGAGCAATCAGCCCCAGCATTTT
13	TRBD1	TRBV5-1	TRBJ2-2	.	CASSDRVTGELFF	TGCGCCAGCAGCGACAGGGTCACCGGGGAGCTGTTTTTT
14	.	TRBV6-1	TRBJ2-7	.	CASSEGTTPYEQYF	TGTGCCAGCAGTGAAGGGACTACCCCCTACGAGCAGTACTTC
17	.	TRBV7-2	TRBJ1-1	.	CASSLEFSGKMNTEAFF	TGTGCCAGCAGCTTAGAGTTCTCAGGGAAAATGAACACTGAAGCTTTCTTT
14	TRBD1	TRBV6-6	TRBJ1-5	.	CASSFGTGEQPQHF	TGTGCCAGCAGTTTCGGGACAGGAGAACAGCCCCAGCATTTT
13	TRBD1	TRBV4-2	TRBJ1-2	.	CASSPRGDYGYTF	TGTGCCAGCAGCCCCAGGGGGGACTATGGCTACACCTTC
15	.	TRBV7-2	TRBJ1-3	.	CASSLDSNLGNTIYF	TGTGCCAGCAGCTTAGACAGCAATCTTGGAAACACCATATATTTT
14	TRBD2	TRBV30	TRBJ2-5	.	CASSSGRSQETQYF	TGTGCCTCTTCTAGCGGGAGATCACAAGAGACCCAGTACTTC
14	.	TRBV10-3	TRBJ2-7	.	CAISGAGVSYEQYF	TGTGCCATCAGTGGGGCAGGGGTTTCATACGAGCAGTACTTC
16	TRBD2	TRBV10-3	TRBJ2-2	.	CAISEFAGGPIGELFF	TGTGCCATCAGTGAGTTTGCGGGGGGGCCGATCGGGGAGCTGTTTTTT
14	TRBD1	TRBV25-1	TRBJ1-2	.	CASSQDRDTYGYTF	TGTGCCAGCAGCCAGGACAGGGATACCTATGGCTACACCTTC
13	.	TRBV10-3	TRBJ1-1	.	CARGKDRTTEAFF	TGTGCCAGGGGAAAGGACAGAACCACTGAAGCTTTCTTT
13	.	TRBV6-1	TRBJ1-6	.	CATTDSNNSPLHF	TGTGCCACCACGGACAGCAATAATTCCCCCCTCCACTTT
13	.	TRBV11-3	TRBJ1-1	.	CASSSRENTEAFF	TGTGCCAGCAGCTCGAGGGAAAACACTGAAGCTTTCTTT
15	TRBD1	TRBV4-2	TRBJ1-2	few	CASSQSRTGGYGYTF	TGTGCCAGCAGCCAATCCAGGACAGGGGGCTATGGCTACACCTTC
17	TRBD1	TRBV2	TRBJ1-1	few	CASSGVQGQSMNTEAFF	TGTGCCAGCAGTGGAGTACAGGGACAGAGCATGAACACTGAAGCTTTCTTT
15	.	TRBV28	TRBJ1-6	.	CASSSGQTYNSPLHF	TGTGCCAGCAGTTCCGGACAGACCTATAATTCACCCCTCCACTTT
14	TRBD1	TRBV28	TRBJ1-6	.	CASSFGTANSPLHF	TGTGCCAGCAGTTTTGGGACAGCAAATTCACCCCTCCACTTT
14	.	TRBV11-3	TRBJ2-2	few	CASSPGAAAGELFF	TGTGCCAGCAGCCCTGGGGCCGCCGCCGGGGAGCTGTTTTTT
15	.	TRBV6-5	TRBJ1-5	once	CASRPSQGTTQPQHF	TGTGCCAGCAGACCGTCCCAGGGAACCACTCAGCCCCAGCATTTT
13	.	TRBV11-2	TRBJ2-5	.	CASSSSTWETQYF	TGTGCCAGCAGCTCCTCGACTTGGGAGACCCAGTACTTC
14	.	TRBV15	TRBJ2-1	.	CATSRGGSYNEQFF	TGTGCCACCAGCAGGGGGGGATCCTACAATGAGCAGTTCTTC
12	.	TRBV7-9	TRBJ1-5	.	CASSLDGQPQHF	TGTGCCAGCAGCTTAGATGGCCAGCCCCAGCATTTT
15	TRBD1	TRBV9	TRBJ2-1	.	CASSVTGTVYNEQFF	TGTGCCAGCAGCGTAACCGGGACAGTCTACAATGAGCAGTTCTTC
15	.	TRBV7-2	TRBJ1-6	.	CASSLAGGGVSPLHF	TGTGCCAGCAGCTTAGCAGGGGGTGGTGTATCACCCCTCCACTTT
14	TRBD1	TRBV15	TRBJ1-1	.	CATSREGGHTEAFF	TGTGCCACCAGCAGAGAAGGGGGCCACACTGAAGCTTTCTTT
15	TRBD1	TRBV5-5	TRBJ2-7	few	CASSKGRTGGDEQYF	TGTGCCAGCAGCAAGGGGCGGACAGGGGGAGACGAGCAGTACTTC
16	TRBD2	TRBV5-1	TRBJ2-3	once	CASSLWVAGAADTQYF	TGCGCCAGCAGCTTGTGGGTAGCGGGGGCGGCAGATACGCAGTATTTT
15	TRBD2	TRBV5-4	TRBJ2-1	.	CASSFSGGAYNEQFF	TGTGCCAGCAGCTTCAGCGGGGGGGCCTACAATGAGCAGTTCTTC
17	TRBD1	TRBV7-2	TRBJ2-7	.	CASSPSRDRLPSYEQYF	TGTGCCAGCAGCCCGTCCCGGGACAGGCTCCCATCCTACGAGCAGTACTTC
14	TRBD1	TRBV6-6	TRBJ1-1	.	CASIDRDGYTEAFF	TGTGCCAGCATCGACAGGGATGGTTACACTGAAGCTTTCTTT
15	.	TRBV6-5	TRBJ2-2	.	CASSRTDPNTGELFF	TGTGCCAGCAGTCGGACAGACCCGAACACCGGGGAGCTGTTTTTT
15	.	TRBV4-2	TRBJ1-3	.	CASSQVAGEGNTIYF	TGTGCCAGCAGCCAAGTTGCGGGGGAAGGAAACACCATATATTTT
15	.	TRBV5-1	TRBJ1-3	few	CASSLDGSSGNTIYF	TGCGCCAGCAGCTTAGACGGGAGCTCTGGAAACACCATATATTTT
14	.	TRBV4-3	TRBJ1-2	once	CASSQDRRNYGYTF	TGCGCCAGCAGCCAAGATCGCAGAAACTATGGCTACACCTTC
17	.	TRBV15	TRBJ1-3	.	CATSREGGGGSGNTIYF	TGTGCCACCAGCAGAGAGGGAGGTGGTGGTTCTGGAAACACCATATATTTT
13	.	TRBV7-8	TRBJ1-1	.	CASSSNMNTEAFF	TGTGCCAGCAGCTCGAACATGAACACTGAAGCTTTCTTT
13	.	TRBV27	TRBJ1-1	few	CASGPVGSTEAFF	TGTGCCAGCGGCCCGGTTGGGAGTACTGAAGCTTTCTTT
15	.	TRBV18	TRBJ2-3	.	CAGSPLQARTDTQYF	TGTGCCGGCTCACCACTACAGGCGAGGACAGATACGCAGTATTTT
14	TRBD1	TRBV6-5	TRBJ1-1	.	CASRLDRGWTEAFF	TGTGCCAGCAGGCTGGACAGGGGGTGGACTGAAGCTTTCTTT
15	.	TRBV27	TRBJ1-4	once	CASGWSSATNEKLFF	TGTGCCAGCGGTTGGAGCAGTGCAACTAATGAAAAACTGTTTTTT
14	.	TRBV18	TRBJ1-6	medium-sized	CASSPLREAELLHF	TGTGCCAGCTCACCGCTCCGAGAAGCCGAACTACTCCACTTT
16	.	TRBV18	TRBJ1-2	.	CASSQKGPPAVYGYTF	TGTGCCAGCTCCCAGAAGGGGCCCCCGGCAGTCTATGGCTACACCTTC
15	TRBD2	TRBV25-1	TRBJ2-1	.	CASPPSGGSYNEQFF	TGTGCCAGCCCCCCTAGCGGGGGCTCCTACAATGAGCAGTTCTTC
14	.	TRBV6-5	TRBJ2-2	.	CASQGTTLTGELFF	TGTGCCAGCCAGGGGACTACCCTCACCGGGGAGCTGTTTTTT
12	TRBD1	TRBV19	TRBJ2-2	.	CASRTGSGELFF	TGTGCCAGTAGGACAGGGTCCGGGGAGCTGTTTTTT
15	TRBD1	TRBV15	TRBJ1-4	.	CATSRGGQNNEKLFF	TGTGCCACCAGCAGAGGGGGACAGAATAATGAAAAACTGTTTTTT
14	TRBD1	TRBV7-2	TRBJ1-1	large	CASRKRTGNTEAFF	TGTGCCAGCAGAAAGCGGACAGGTAACACTGAAGCTTTCTTT
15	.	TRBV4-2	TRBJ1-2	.	CASSPETGSGYGYTF	TGTGCCAGCAGCCCCGAAACCGGGTCCGGGTATGGCTACACCTTC
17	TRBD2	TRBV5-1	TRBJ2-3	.	CASSLELRGAGADTQYF	TGCGCCAGCAGCTTGGAGTTGCGCGGGGCGGGGGCAGATACGCAGTATTTT
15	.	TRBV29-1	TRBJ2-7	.	CSVEVGDKSSYEQYF	TGCAGCGTTGAAGTAGGGGACAAAAGCTCCTACGAGCAGTACTTC